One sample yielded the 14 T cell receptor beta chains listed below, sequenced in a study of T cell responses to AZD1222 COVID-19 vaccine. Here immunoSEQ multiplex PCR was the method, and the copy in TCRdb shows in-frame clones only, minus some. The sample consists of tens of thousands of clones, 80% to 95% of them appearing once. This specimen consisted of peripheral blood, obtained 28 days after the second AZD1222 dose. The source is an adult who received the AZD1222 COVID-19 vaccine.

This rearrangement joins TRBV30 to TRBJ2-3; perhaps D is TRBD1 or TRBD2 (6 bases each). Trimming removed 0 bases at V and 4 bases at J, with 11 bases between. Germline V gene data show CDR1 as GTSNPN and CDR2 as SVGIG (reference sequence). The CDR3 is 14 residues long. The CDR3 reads CAWSVGGGSDTQYF. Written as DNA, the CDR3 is TGTGCCTGGAGTGTCGGGGGCGGGTCAGATACGCAGTATTTT.

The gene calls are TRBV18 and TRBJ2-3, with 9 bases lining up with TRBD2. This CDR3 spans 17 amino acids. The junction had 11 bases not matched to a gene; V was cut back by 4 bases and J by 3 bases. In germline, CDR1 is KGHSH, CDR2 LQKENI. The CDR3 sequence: CASSLRRREGRTDTQYF. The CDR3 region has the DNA TGTGCCAGCTCACTTAGGAGGCGGGAGGGCCGGACAGATACGCAGTATTTT. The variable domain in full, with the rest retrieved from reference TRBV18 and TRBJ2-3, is NAGVMQNPRHLVRRRGQEARLRCSPMKGHSHVYWYRQLPEEGLKFMVYLQKENIIDESGMPKERFSAEFPKEGPSILRIQQVVRGDSAAYFCASSLRRREGRTDTQYFGPGTRLTVL.

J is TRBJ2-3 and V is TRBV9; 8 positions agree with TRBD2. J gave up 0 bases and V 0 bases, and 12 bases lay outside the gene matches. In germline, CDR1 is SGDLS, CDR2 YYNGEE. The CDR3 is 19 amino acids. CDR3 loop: CASSVVPAGGLTSTDTQYF. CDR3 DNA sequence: TGTGCCAGCAGCGTAGTGCCGGCGGGAGGACTTACTAGCACAGATACGCAGTATTTT.

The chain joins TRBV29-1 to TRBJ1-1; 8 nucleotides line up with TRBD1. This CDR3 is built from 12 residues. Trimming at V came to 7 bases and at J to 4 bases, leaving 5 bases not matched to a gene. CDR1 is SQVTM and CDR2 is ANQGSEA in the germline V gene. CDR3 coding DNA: TGCAGCGCCCACAGGGGGATCACTGAAGCTTTCTTT. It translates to CSAHRGITEAFF.

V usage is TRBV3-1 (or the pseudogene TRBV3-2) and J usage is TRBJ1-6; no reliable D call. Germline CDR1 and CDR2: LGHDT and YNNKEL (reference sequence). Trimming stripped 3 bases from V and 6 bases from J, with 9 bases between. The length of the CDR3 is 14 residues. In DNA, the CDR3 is TGTGCCAGCAGCCACACCATGGTTAATTCACCCCTCCACTTT. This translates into CASSHTMVNSPLHF.

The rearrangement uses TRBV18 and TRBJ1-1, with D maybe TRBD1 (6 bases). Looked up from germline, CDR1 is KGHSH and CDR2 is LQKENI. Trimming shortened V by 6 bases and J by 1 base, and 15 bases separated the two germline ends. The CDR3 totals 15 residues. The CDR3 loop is CASSPDSPTNTEAFF. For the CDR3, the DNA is TGTGCCAGCTCTCCGGACAGCCCAACGAACACTGAAGCTTTCTTT.

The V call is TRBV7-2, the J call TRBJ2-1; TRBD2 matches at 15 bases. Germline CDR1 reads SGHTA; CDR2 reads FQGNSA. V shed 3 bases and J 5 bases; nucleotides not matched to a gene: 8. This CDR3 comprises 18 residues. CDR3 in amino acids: CASSLYGLAGGGHNEQFF. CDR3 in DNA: TGTGCCAGCAGCTTGTACGGACTAGCGGGAGGGGGCCACAATGAGCAGTTCTTC.

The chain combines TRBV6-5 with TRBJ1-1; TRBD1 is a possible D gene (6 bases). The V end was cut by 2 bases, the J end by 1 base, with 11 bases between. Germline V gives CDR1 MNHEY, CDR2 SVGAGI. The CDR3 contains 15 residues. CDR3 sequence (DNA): TGTGCCAGCAGTTACCGGGAGGGGGGGAACACTGAAGCTTTCTTT. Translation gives CASSYREGGNTEAFF.

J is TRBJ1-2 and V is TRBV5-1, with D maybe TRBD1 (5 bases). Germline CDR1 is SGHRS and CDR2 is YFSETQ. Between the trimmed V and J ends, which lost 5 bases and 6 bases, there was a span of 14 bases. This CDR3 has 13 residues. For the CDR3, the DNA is TGCGCCAGCAGGAGGGACTTGGGTGATGGCTACACCTTC. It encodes CASRRDLGDGYTF.

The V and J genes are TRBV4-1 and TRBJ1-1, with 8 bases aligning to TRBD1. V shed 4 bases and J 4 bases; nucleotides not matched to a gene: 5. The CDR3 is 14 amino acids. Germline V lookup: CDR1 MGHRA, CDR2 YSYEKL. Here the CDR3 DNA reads TGCGCCAGCAGCCGAGATGGACAGGGCACTGAAGCTTTCTTT. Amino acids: CASSRDGQGTEAFF.

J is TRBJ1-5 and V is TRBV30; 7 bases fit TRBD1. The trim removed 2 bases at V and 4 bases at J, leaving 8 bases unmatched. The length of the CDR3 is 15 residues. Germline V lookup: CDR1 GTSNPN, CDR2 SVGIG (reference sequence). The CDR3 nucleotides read TGTGCCTGGAGTTCGTCCCGGGACAGTAATCAGCCCCAGCATTTT. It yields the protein CAWSSSRDSNQPQHF.

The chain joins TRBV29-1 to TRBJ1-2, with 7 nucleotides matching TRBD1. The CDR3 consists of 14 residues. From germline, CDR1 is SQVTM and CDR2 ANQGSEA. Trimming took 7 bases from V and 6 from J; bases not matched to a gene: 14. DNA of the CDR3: TGCAGCGGGGACCCGTGGGCCACAGGGGATGGCTACACCTTC. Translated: CSGDPWATGDGYTF.

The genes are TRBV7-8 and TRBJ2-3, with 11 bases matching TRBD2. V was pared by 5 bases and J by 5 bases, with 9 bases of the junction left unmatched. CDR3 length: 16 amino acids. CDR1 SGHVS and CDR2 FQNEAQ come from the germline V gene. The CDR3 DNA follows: TGTGCCAGCAGCCCACCACTAGCGGGAGTTGTAGATACGCAGTATTTT. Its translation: CASSPPLAGVVDTQYF.

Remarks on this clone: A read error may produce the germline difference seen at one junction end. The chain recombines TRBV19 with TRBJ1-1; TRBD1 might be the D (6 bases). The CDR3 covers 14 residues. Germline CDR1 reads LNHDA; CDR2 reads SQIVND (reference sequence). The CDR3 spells CASITDTTVGAAFF. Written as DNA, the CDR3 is TGCGCCAGTATAACGGACACAACTGTGGGGGCAGCTTTCTTT.